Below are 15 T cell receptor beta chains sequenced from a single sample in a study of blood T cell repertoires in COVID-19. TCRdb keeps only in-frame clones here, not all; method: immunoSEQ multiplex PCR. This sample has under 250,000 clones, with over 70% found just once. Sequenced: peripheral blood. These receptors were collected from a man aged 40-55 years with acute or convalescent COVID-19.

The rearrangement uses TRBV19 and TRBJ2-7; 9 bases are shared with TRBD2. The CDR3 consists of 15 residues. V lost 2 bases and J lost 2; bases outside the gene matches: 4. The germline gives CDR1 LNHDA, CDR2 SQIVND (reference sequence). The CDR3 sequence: CASSIFAGGPYEQYF. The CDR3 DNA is TGTGCCAGTAGTATATTTGCGGGAGGGCCCTACGAGCAGTACTTC.

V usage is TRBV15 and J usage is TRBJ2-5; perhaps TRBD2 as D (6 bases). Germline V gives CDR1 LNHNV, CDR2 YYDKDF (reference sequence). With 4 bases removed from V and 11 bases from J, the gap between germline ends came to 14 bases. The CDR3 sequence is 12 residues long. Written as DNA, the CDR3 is TGTGCCACCAGCATCTCCGGGGGATCGCAGTACTTC. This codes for CATSISGGSQYF.

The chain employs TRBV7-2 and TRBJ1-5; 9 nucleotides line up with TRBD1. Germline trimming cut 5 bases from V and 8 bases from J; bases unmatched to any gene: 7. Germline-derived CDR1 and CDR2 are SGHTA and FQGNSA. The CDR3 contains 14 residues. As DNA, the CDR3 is TGTGCCAGCAGCGCCACAGGGGGCTTGGAGCCCCAGCATTTT. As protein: CASSATGGLEPQHF. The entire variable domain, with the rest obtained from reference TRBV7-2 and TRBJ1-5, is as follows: GAGVSQSPSNKVTEKGKDVELRCDPISGHTALYWYRQSLGQGLEFLIYFQGNSAPDKSGLPSDRFSAERTGGSVSTLTIQRTQQEDSAVYLCASSATGGLEPQHFGDGTRLSIL.

For the CDR3, the DNA is TGTGCCAGCAGCTTAGACGGAGGGGCCTTTAATTCACCCCTCCACTTT. This sequence encodes CASSLDGGAFNSPLHF. This chain joins TRBV7-2 and TRBJ1-6; D perhaps matches TRBD1 (5 bases). Germline V CDR1 and CDR2: SGHTA, FQGNSA. Deletions cut 1 base from V and 6 bases from J, with 13 bases between. CDR3 size: 16 residues. Full variable domain (remainder filled in from reference TRBV7-2 and TRBJ1-6): GAGVSQSPSNKVTEKGKDVELRCDPISGHTALYWYRQSLGQGLEFLIYFQGNSAPDKSGLPSDRFSAERTGGSVSTLTIQRTQQEDSAVYLCASSLDGGAFNSPLHFGNGTRLTVT.

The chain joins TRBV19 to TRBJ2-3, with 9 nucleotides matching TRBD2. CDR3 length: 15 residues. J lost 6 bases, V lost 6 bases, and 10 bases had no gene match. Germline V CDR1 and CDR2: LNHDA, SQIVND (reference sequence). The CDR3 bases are TGTGCCAGTAGACAGGCGGGAGGGCCCTCGGATACGCAGTATTTT. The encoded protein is CASRQAGGPSDTQYF. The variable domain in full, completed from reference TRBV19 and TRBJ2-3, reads DGGITQSPKYLFRKEGQNVTLSCEQNLNHDAMYWYRQDPGQGLRLIYYSQIVNDFQKGDIAEGYSVSREKKESFPLTVTSAQKNPTAFYLCASRQAGGPSDTQYFGPGTRLTVL.

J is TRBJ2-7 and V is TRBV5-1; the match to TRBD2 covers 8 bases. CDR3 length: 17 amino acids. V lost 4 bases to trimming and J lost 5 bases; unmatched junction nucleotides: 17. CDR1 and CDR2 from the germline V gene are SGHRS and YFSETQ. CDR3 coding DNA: TGCGCCAGCAGCCCGGGTTTGGCGCGGGAGGTAACCCACGAGCAGTACTTC. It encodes CASSPGLAREVTHEQYF.

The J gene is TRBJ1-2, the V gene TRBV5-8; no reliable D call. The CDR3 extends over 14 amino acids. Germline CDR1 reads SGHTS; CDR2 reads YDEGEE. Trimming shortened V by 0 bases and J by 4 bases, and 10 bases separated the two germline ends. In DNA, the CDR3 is TGTGCCAGCAGCTTGGACCCCAGGCTCTATGGCTACACCTTC. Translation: CASSLDPRLYGYTF.

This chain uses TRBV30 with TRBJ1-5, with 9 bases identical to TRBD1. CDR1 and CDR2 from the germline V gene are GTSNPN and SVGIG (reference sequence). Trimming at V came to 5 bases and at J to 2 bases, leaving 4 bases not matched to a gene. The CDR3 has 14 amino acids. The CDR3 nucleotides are TGTGCCTGGGGGACAGGGACAGGCAATCAGCCCCAGCATTTT. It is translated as CAWGTGTGNQPQHF.

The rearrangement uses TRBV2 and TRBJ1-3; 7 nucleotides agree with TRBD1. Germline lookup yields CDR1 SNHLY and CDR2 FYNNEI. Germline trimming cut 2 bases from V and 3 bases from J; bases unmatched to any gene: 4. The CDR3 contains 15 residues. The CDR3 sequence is CASSESRGVGNTIYF. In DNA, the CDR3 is TGTGCCAGCAGTGAATCCAGGGGGGTTGGAAACACCATATATTTT.

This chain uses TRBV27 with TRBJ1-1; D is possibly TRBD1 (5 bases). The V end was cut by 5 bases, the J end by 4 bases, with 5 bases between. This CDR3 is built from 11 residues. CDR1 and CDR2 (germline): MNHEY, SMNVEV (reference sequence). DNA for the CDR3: TGTGCCAGCAGTAGGGGCACTGAAGCTTTCTTT. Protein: CASSRGTEAFF.

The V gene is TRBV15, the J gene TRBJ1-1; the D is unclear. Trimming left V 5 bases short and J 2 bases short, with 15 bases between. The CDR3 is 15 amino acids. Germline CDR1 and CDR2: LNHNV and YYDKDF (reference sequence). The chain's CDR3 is CATSFRGPGNTEAFF. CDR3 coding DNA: TGTGCCACCAGCTTCCGGGGTCCGGGAAACACTGAAGCTTTCTTT.

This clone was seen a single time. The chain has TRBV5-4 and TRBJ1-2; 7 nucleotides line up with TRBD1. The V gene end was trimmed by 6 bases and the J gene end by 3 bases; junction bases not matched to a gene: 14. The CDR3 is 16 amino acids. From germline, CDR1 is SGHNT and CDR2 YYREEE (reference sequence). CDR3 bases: TGTGCCAGCACAAACAGTAGGCGCGGGACAGACTATGGCTACACCTTC. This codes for CASTNSRRGTDYGYTF.

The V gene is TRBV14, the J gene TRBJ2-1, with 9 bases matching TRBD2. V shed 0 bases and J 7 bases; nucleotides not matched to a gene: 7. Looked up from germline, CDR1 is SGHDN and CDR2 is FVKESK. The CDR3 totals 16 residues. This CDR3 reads CASSQDLASGINEQFF. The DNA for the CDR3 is TGTGCCAGCAGCCAAGACTTGGCTAGCGGGATTAATGAGCAGTTCTTC.

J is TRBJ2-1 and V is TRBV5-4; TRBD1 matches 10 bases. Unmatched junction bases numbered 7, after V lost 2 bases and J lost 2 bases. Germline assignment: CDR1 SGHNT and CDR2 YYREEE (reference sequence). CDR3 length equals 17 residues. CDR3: CASSFLVGTGAYNEQFF. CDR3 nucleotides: TGTGCCAGCAGCTTTCTCGTTGGGACAGGGGCCTACAATGAGCAGTTCTTC.

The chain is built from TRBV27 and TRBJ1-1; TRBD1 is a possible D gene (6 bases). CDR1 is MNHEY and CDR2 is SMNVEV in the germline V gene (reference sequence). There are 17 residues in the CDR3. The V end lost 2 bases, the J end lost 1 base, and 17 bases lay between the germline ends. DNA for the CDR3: TGTGCCAGCAGTTTAAAAAACCGACAGGCTGAGAACACTGAAGCTTTCTTT. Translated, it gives CASSLKNRQAENTEAFF.